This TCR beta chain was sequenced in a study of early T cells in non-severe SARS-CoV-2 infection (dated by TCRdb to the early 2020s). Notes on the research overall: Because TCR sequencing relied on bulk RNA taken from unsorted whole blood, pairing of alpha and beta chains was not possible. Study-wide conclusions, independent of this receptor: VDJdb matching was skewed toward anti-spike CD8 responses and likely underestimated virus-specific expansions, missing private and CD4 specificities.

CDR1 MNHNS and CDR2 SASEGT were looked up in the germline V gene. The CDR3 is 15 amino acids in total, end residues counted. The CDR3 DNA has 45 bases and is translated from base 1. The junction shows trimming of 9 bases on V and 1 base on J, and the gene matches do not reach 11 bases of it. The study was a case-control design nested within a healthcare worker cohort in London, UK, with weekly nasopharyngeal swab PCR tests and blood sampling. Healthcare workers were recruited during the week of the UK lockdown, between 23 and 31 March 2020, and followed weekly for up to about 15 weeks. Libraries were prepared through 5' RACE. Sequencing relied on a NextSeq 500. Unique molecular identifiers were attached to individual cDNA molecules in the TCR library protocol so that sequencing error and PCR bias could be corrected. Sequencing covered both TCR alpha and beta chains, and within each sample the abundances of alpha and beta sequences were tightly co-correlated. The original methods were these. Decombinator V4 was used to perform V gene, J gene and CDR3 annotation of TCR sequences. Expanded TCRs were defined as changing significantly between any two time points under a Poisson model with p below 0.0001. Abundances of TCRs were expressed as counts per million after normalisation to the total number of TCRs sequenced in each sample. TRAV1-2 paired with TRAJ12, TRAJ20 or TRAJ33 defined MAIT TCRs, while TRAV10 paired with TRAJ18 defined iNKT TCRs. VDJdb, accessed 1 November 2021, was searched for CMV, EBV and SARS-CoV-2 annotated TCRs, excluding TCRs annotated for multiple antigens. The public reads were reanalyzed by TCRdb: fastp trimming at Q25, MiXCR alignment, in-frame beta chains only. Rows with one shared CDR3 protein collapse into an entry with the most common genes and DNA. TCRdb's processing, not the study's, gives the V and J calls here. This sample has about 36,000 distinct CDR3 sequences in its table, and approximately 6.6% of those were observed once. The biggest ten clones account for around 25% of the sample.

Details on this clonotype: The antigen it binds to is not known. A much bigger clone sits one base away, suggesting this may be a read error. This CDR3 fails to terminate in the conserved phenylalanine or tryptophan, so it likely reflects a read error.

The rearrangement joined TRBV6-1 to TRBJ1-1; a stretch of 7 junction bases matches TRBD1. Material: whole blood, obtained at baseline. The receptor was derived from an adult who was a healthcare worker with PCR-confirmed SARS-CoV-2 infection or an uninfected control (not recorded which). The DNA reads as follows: TGTGCCAGTACGACTCGGACAGGCCAGAACACTGAAGCTTTCTTA. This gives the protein CASTTRTGQNTEAFL.